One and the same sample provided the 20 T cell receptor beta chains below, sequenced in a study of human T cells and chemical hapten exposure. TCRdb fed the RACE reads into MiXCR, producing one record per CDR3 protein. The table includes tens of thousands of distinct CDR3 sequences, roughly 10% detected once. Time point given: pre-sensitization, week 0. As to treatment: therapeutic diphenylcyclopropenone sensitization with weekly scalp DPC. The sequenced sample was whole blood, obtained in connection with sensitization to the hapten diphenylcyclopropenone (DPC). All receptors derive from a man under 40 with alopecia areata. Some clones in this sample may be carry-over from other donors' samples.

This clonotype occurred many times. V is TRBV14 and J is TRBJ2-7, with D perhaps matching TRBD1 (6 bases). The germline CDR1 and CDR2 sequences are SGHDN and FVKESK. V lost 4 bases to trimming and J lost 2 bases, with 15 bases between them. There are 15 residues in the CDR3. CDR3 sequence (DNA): TGTGCCAGCAGCCCGCAACAGGGCACCACCTACGAGCAGTACTTC. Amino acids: CASSPQQGTTYEQYF.

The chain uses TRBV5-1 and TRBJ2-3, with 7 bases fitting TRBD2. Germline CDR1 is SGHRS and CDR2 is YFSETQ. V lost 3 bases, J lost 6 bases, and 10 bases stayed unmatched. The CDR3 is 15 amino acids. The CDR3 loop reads CASSWASGPGDTQYF. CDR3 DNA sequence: TGCGCCAGCAGCTGGGCTAGCGGCCCCGGGGATACGCAGTATTTT.

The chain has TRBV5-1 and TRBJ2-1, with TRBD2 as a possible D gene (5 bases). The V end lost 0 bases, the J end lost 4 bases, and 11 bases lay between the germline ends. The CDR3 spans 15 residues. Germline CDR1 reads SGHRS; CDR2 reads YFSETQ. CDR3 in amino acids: CASSLAGFGYNEQFF. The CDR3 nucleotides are TGCGCCAGCAGCTTGGCGGGGTTTGGGTACAATGAGCAGTTCTTC.

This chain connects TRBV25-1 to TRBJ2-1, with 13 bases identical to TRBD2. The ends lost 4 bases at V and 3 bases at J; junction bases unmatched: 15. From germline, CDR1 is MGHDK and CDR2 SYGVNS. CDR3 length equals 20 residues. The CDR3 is CASSGPRTSGGRRLYNEQFF. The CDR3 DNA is TGTGCCAGCAGTGGGCCGAGGACTAGCGGGGGCCGTCGTCTCTACAATGAGCAGTTCTTC.

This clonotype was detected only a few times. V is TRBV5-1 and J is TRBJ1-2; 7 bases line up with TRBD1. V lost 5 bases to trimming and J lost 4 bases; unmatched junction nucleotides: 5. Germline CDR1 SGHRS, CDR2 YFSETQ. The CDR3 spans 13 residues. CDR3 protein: CASRSTGPYGYTF. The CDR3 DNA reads TGCGCCAGCAGGTCGACAGGGCCCTATGGCTACACCTTC.

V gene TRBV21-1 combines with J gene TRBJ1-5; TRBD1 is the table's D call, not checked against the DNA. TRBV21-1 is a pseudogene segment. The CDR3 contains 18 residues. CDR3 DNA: TGTGCCAGCAGCGAAAAGTCGGACAGGCACTTGAGCAATCAGCCCCAGCATTTT. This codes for CASSEKSDRHLSNQPQHF.

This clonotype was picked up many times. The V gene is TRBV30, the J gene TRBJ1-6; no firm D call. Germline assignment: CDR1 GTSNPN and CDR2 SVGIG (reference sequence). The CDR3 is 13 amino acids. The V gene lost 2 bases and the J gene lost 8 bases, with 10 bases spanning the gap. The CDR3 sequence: CAWSSGWDSPLHF. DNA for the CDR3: TGTGCCTGGAGTTCGGGTTGGGATTCACCCCTCCACTTT.

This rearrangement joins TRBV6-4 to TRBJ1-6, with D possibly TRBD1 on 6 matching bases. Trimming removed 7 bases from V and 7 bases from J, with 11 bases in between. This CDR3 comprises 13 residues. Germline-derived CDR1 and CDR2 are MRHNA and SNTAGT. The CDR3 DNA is TGTGCCAGCACCGAGGGGGGGAATTCACCCCTCCACTTT. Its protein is CASTEGGNSPLHF.

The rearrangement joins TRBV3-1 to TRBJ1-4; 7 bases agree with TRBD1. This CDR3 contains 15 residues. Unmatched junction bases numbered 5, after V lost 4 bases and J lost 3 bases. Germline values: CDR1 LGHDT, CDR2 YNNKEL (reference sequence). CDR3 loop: CASSRPGQPNEKLFF. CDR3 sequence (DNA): TGTGCCAGCAGCCGCCCGGGACAGCCTAATGAAAAACTGTTTTTT.

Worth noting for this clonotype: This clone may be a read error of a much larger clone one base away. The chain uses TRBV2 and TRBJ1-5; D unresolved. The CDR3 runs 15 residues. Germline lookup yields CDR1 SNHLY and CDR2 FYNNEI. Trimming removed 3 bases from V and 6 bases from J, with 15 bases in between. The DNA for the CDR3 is TGTGCCAGCAGTGATAGAACAGAGTTCAGTCAGCCCCAGCATTTT. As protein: CASSDRTEFSQPQHF.

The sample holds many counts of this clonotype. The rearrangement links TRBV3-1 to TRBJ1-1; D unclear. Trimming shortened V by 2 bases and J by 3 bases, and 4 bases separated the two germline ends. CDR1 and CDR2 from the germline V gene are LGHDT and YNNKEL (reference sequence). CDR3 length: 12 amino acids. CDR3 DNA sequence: TGTGCCAGCAGCCAATTTGACACTGAAGCTTTCTTT. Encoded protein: CASSQFDTEAFF.

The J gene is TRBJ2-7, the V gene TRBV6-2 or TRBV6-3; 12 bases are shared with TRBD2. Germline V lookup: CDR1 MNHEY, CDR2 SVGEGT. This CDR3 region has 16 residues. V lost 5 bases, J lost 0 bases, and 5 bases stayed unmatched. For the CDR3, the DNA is TGTGCCAGCAGTCCCATGACTAGCGGGAGCTCCTACGAGCAGTACGTC. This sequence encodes CASSPMTSGSSYEQYV.

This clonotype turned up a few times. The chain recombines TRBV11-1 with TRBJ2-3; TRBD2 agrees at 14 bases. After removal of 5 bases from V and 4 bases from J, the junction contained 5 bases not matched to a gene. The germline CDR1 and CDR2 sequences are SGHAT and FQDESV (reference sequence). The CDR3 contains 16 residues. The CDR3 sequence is CASSQGTSGGSDTQYF. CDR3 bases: TGTGCCAGCAGCCAAGGGACTAGCGGGGGCTCAGATACGCAGTATTTT.

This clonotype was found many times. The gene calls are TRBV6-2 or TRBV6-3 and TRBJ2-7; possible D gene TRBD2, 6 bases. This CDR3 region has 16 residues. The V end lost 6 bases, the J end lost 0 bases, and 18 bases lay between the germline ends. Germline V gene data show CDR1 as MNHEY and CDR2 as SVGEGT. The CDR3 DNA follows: TGTGCCAGCAGGACTACCGGGACTCCATCCTCCTACGAGCAGTACGTC. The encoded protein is CASRTTGTPSSYEQYV.

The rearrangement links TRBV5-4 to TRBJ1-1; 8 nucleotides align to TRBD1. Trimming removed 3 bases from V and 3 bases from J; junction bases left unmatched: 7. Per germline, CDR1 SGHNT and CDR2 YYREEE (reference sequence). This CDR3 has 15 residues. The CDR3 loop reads CASSYGQGYYTEAFF. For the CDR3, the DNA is TGTGCCAGCAGCTATGGACAGGGATATTACACTGAAGCTTTCTTT.

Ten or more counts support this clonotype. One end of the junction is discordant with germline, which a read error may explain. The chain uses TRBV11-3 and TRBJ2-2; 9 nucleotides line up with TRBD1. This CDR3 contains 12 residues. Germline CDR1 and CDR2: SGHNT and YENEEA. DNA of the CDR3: TGTGCCAGCAGCTCCCCCGGGACAGGGCCGATTTTT. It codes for CASSSPGTGPIF.

DNA of the CDR3: TGCAGTGTCGTAGGACCCACCCAAGAGACCCAGTACTTC. Residues: CSVVGPTQETQYF. The V call is TRBV20-1, the J call TRBJ2-5; no firm D call. This CDR3 comprises 13 residues. Trimming removed 7 bases at V and 1 base at J, with 13 bases between. CDR1 is DFQATT and CDR2 is SNEGSKA in the germline V gene (reference sequence).

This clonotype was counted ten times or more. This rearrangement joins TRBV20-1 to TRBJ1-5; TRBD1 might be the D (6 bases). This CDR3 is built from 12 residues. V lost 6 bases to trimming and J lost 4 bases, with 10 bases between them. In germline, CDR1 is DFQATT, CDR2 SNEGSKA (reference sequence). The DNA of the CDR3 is TGCAGTGCGTCACAGGGTAATCAGCCCCAGCATTTT. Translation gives CSASQGNQPQHF.

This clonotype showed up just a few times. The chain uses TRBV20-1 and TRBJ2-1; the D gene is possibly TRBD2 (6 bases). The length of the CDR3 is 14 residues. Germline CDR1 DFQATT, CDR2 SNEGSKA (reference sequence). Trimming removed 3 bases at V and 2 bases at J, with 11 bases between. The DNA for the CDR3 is TGCAGTGCTAGGGGGACTGGGCCCTACAATGAGCAGTTCTTC. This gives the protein CSARGTGPYNEQFF.

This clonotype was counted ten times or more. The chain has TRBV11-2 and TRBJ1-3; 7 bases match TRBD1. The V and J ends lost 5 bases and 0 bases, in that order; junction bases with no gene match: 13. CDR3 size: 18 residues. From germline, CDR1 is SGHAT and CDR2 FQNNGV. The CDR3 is CASSLNPGQIYSGNTIYF. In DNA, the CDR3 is TGTGCCAGCAGCCTGAATCCGGGACAGATATACTCTGGAAACACCATATATTTT.